This T cell receptor (beta chain) comes out of a study of blood T cell repertoires in COVID-19. Participant age was roughly 18 to 90 years, and participants resided in about two dozen US areas. Per the germline V gene, CDR1 is SGDLS and CDR2 is YYNGEE. The CDR3 has 15 amino acids. The V gene lost 2 bases and the J gene lost 3 bases, with 14 bases spanning the gap. Some clones are missing from TCRdb's copy, which holds only in-frame ones; the method was immunoSEQ multiplex PCR. The sample lists about 130,000 clones; approximately 86% were seen once. What was sequenced was PBMCs or T cells enriched from blood (not recorded which). This clonotype originated in a woman aged 45-65 years who had recovered from COVID-19. The chain recombines TRBV9 with TRBJ1-1, with D perhaps matching TRBD1 (5 bases). The CDR3 spells CASSVPQGSYTEAFF. CDR3 coding DNA: TGTGCCAGCAGCGTCCCCCAGGGCTCGTACACTGAAGCTTTCTTT.